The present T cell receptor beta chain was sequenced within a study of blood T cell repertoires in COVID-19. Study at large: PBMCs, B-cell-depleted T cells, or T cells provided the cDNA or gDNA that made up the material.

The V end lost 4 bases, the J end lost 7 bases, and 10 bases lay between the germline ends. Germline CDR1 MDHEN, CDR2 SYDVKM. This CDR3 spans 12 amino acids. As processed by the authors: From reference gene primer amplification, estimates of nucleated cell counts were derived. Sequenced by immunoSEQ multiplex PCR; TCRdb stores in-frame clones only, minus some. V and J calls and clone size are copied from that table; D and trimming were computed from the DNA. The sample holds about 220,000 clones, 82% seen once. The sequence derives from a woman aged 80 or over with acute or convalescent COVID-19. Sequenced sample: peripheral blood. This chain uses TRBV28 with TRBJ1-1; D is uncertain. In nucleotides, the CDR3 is TGTGCCAGCAGTTCCCTAGGCCTTGAAGCTTTCTTT. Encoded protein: CASSSLGLEAFF.